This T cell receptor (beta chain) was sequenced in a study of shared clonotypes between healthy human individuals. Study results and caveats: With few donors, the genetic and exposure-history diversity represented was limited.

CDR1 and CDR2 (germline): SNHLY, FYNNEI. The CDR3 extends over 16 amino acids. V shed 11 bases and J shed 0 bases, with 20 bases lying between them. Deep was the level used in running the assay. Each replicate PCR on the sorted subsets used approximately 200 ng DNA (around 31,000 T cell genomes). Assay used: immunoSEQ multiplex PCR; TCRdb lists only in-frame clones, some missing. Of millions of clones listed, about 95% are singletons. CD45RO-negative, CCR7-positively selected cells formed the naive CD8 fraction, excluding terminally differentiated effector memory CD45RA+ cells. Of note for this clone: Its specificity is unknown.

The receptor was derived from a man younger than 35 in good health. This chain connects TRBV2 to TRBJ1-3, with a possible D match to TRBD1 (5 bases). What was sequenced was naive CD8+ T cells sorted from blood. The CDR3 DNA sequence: TGTGCCCACGGAAGAGGGGACTGGAGCTCTGGAAACACCATATATTTT. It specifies CAHGRGDWSSGNTIYF.